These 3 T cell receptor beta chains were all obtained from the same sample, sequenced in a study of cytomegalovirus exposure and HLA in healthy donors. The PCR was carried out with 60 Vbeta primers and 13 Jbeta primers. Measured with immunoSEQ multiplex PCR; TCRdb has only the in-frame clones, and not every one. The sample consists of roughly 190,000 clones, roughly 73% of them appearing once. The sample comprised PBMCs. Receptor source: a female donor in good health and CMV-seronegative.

CDR3 coding DNA: TGTGCCAGTTACGCCCTTAGGGGTCAGCCCCAGCATTTT. Its translation is CASYALRGQPQHF. The chain is built from TRBV28 and TRBJ1-5, with D possibly matching TRBD1 (5 bases). This CDR3 has 13 amino acids. Trimming removed 9 bases at V and 6 bases at J, with 15 bases between. CDR1 and CDR2 (germline): MDHEN, SYDVKM.

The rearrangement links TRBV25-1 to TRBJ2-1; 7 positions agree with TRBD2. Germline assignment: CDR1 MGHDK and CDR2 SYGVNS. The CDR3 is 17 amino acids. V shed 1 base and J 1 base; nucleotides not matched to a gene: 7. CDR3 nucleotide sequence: TGTGCCAGCAGTGAATTAGGGGAGGGAGGATCCTACAATGAGCAGTTCTTC. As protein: CASSELGEGGSYNEQFF.

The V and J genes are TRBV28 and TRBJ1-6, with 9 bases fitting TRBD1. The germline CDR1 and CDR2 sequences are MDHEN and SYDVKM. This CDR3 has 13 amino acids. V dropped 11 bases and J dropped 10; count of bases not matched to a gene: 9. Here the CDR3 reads CASGQGRGSPLHF. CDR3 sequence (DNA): TGTGCCTCGGGACAGGGTAGGGGGTCACCCCTCCACTTT.